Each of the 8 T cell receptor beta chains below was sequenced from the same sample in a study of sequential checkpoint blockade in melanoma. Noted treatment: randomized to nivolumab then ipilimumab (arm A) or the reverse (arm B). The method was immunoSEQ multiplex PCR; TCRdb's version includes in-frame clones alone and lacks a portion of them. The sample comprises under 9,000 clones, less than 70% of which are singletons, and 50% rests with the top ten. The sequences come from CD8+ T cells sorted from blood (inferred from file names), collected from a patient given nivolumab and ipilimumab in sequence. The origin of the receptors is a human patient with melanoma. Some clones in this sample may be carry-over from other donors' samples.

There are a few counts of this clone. The CDR3 loop is CASSLTQGAGYEQYF. As DNA, the CDR3 is TGTGCCAGCAGCTTAACTCAGGGGGCAGGGTACGAGCAGTACTTC. V usage is TRBV7-3 and J usage is TRBJ2-7; TRBD1 matches at 8 bases. The V gene's germline CDR1 is SGHTA and CDR2 FQGTGA. The CDR3 covers 15 residues. V was clipped by 0 bases and J by 4 bases; unmatched bases: 5.

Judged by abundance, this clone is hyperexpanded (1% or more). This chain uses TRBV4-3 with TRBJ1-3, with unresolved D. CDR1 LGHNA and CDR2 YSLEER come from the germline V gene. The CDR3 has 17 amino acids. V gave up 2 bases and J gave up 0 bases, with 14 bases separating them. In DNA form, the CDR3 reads TGCGCCAGCAGCCAAAGGGCAGGAGGCCGCTCTGGAAACACCATATATTTT. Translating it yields CASSQRAGGRSGNTIYF.

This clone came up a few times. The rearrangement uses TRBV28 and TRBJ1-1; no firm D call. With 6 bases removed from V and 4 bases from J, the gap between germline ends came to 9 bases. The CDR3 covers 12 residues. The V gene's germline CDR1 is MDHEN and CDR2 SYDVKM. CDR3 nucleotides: TGTGCCAGCAGGTACACAGTCACTGAAGCTTTCTTT. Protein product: CASRYTVTEAFF.

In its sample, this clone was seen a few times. The CDR3 sequence: CASSSSGGYSYEQYF. CDR3 DNA sequence: TGTGCCAGCAGCTCTAGCGGGGGGTATTCCTACGAGCAGTACTTC. The chain recombines TRBV7-9 with TRBJ2-7; 11 bases fit TRBD2. J was trimmed by 1 base and V by 4 bases; bases with no gene match: 3. The CDR3 is made up of 15 amino acids. Germline V lookup: CDR1 SEHNR, CDR2 FQNEAQ (reference sequence).

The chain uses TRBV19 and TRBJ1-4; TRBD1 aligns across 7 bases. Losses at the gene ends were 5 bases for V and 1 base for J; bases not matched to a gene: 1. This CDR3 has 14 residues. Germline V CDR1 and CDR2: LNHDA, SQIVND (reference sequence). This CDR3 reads CASSGDRTNEKLFF. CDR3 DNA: TGTGCCAGTAGTGGGGACAGAACTAATGAAAAACTGTTTTTT. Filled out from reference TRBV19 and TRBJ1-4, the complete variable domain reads DGGITQSPKYLFRKEGQNVTLSCEQNLNHDAMYWYRQDPGQGLRLIYYSQIVNDFQKGDIAEGYSVSREKKESFPLTVTSAQKNPTAFYLCASSGDRTNEKLFFGSGTQLSVL.

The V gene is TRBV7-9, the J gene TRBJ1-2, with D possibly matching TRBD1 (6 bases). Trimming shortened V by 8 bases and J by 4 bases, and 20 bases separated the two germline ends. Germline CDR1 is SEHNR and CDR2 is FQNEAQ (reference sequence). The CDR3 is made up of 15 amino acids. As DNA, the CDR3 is TGTGCCAGCGGTCCCTTAAACAGGGAAATCTATGGCTACACCTTC. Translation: CASGPLNREIYGYTF.

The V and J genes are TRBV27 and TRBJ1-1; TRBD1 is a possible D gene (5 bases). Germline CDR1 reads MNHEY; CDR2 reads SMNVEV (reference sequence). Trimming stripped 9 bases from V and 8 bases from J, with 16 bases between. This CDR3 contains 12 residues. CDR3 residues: CASPLGGAEAFF. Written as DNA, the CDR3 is TGTGCCAGTCCTCTGGGGGGAGCCGAAGCTTTCTTT.

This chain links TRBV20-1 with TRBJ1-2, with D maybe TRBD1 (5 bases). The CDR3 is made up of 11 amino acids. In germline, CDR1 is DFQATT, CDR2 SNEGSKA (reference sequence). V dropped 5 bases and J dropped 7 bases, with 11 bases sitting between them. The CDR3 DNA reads TGCAGTGCTGCCAGACAGTCTGGCTACACCTTC. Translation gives CSAARQSGYTF.